One and the same sample provided the 8 T cell receptor beta chains below, sequenced in a study of CD8 T cells in ankylosing spondylitis. Study results and caveats: Typical of ankylosing spondylitis blood, it appeared, was a TCR beta motif of under 10 highly homologous variants.

For these TCRs, the target antigens are not known. TCRdb used MiXCR to reprocess the 5' RACE reads, holding one entry per CDR3 protein. The table includes around 490,000 distinct CDR3 sequences, about 5.2% detected once. The material sequenced was blood, either unsorted or a sorted T cell fraction (not recorded which). These receptors were collected from a male donor with ankylosing spondylitis.

The gene calls are TRBV5-1 and TRBJ2-1; the match to TRBD1 covers 7 bases. Germline trimming cut 4 bases from V and 11 bases from J; bases unmatched to any gene: 6. The germline V gene has CDR1 SGHRS and CDR2 YFSETQ. This CDR3 comprises 12 residues. Here the CDR3 reads CASSRDREKQFF. The CDR3 region has the DNA TGCGCCAGCAGCCGCGACAGGGAAAAGCAGTTCTTC.

The table lists this clonotype with many counts. The rearrangement joins TRBV9 to TRBJ1-1; 8 positions agree with TRBD1. Germline values: CDR1 SGDLS, CDR2 YYNGEE. V was clipped by 6 bases and J by 0 bases; unmatched bases: 4. The CDR3 consists of 14 residues. CDR3 bases: TGTGCCAGCAACGGACAGGGACTGAACACTGAAGCTTTCTTT. Its protein product is CASNGQGLNTEAFF.

This clonotype was observed many times. The chain couples TRBV6-1 to TRBJ2-1, with D perhaps matching TRBD1 (5 bases). V lost 7 bases and J 8 bases, leaving 15 bases between the germline ends. Germline CDR1 and CDR2: MNHNS and SASEGT. The CDR3 contains 13 residues. The CDR3 DNA reads as TGTGCCAGCAACGACAGAAGGAACCATGAGCAGTTCTTC. This gives the protein CASNDRRNHEQFF.

In this sample, this clonotype turned up many times. The chain couples TRBV5-6 to TRBJ1-5; D is ambiguous. The CDR3 contains 16 residues. The V gene's germline CDR1 is SGHDT and CDR2 YYEEEE. Trimming took off 1 base at V and 0 bases at J, with 11 bases between the two ends. The CDR3 bases are TGTGCCAGCAGCTTGATGCAGGCCTATAGCAATCAGCCCCAGCATTTT. Amino acid sequence: CASSLMQAYSNQPQHF. Complete variable domain (other parts from reference TRBV5-6 and TRBJ1-5): DAGVTQSPTHLIKTRGQQVTLRCSPKSGHDTVSWYQQALGQGPQFIFQYYEEEERQRGNFPDRFSGHQFPNYSSELNVNALLLGDSALYLCASSLMQAYSNQPQHFGDGTRLSIL.

Many counts were recorded for this clonotype. The V call is TRBV20-1, the J call TRBJ1-5; tentatively, D is TRBD1 (5 bases). In germline, CDR1 is DFQATT, CDR2 SNEGSKA (reference sequence). CDR3 size: 13 residues. V gave up 1 base and J gave up 3 bases, with 7 bases separating them. This CDR3 is CSARVGPNQPQHF. The CDR3 bases are TGCAGTGCTAGAGTGGGGCCCAATCAGCCCCAGCATTTT.

This clonotype has at least ten counts. The chain combines TRBV25-1 with TRBJ1-2; the D gene is possibly TRBD1 (6 bases). V lost 4 bases and J 8 bases, leaving 29 bases between the germline ends. The CDR3 spans 18 residues. Germline CDR1 is MGHDK and CDR2 is SYGVNS. The CDR3 DNA sequence: TGTGCCAGCAGTGGAGGGGACCCAGCTGGGACAATCGGTCGCGGCTACACCTTC. Protein: CASSGGDPAGTIGRGYTF.

This clonotype has at least ten counts. The chain employs TRBV12-3 or TRBV12-4 and TRBJ2-5; 9 bases align to TRBD2. Trimming took 8 bases from V and 6 from J; bases not matched to a gene: 13. This CDR3 comprises 15 residues. CDR3 amino acids: CASGLSGSAPKTQYF. CDR3 bases: TGTGCCAGCGGCCTTAGCGGGAGTGCACCGAAGACCCAGTACTTC.

This clonotype was recorded at least ten times. This chain links TRBV20-1 with TRBJ1-5; D not resolved. The germline gives CDR1 DFQATT, CDR2 SNEGSKA (reference sequence). V lost 6 bases and J lost 1, with 13 bases in between. There are 14 residues in the CDR3. The CDR3 DNA reads TGCAGTGCCCCGGTACCGAGGAGCAATCAGCCCCAGCATTTT. Translation gives CSAPVPRSNQPQHF.